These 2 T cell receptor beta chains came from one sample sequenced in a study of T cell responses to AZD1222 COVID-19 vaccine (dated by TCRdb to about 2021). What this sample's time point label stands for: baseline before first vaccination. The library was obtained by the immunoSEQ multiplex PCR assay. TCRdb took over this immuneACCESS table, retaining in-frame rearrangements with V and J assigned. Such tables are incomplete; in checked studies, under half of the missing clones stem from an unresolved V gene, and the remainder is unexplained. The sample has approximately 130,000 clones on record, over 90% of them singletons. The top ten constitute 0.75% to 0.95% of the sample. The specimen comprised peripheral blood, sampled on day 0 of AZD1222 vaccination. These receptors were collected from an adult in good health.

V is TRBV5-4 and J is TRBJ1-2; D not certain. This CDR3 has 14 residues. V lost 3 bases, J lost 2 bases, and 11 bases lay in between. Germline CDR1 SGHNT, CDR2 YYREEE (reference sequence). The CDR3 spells CASSSGHGNYGYTF. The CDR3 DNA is TGTGCCAGCAGCTCCGGGCATGGGAACTATGGCTACACCTTC.

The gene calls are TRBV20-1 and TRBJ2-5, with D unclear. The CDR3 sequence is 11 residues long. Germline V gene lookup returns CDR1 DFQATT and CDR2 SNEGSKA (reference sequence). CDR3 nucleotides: TGCAGCCTTAGGTCTGTAGAGACCCAGTACTTC. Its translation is CSLRSVETQYF.